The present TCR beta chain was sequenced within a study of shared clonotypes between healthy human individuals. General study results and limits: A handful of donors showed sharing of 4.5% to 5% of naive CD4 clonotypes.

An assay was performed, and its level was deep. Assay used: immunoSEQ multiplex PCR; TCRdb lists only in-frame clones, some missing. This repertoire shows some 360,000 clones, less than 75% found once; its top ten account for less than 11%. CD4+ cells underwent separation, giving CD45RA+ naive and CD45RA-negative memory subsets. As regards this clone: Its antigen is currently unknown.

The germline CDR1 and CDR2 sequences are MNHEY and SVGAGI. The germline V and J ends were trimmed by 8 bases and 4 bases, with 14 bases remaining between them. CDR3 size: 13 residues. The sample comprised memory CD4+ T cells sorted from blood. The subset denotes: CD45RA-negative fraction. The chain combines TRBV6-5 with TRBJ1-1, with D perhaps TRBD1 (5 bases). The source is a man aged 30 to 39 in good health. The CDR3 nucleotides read TGTGCCAGCCGGGAGCCCCAGGGCACTGAAGCTTTCTTT. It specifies CASREPQGTEAFF.